This is a list of T cell receptor beta chains from one sample in a study of response to subunit inactivated influenza vaccine. Via MiXCR, TCRdb re-called the RT-PCR reads, giving one row per CDR3 protein. The sample yields more than 500,000 distinct CDR3 sequences, roughly 10% seen once. Another study also made use of these data, one on T cells expressing NK-cell markers.

The material was PBMCs from blood, obtained on the day of vaccination. The receptors come from a man between 45 and 60 years old who received an inactivated influenza vaccine. Both conserved end residues are part of each CDR3. Fields, in order: J gene, V gene, D gene, clone size, CDR3 protein, CDR3 DNA. D genes are given only for firm matches. Clone size, where shown, is once, few, many, or a class for clones that have expanded.

TRBJ2-2 TRBV29-1 NA few CSVHGTGELFF TGCAGCGTGCACGGCACCGGGGAGCTGTTTTTT
TRBJ2-7 TRBV5-1 TRBD1 NA CASSWRPGQGANEQYF TGCGCCAGCAGCTGGAGGCCGGGACAGGGGGCTAACGAGCAGTACTTC
TRBJ2-7 TRBV11-2 TRBD2 NA CASSFPPLAGFHEQYF TGTGCCAGCAGCTTCCCGCCCCTAGCGGGATTCCACGAGCAGTACTTC
TRBJ2-1 TRBV5-1 NA NA CASSLGGAANNEQFF TGCGCCAGCAGCTTAGGGGGGGCCGCGAACAATGAGCAGTTCTTC
TRBJ2-5 TRBV12-3/TRBV12-4 NA NA CASSLGGLTTQETQYF TGTGCCAGCAGCTTAGGAGGCCTTACCACCCAAGAGACCCAGTACTTC
TRBJ2-3 TRBV20-1 TRBD1 many CSAPGQGGTDTQYF TGCAGTGCCCCGGGACAGGGTGGCACAGATACGCAGTATTTT
TRBJ2-7 TRBV20-1 NA NA CSARDQSYEQYF TGCAGTGCTAGAGACCAGTCCTACGAGCAGTACTTC
TRBJ2-3 TRBV3-1 NA few CASRKQGRTDTQYF TGTGCCAGCAGGAAACAGGGCCGCACAGATACGCAGTATTTT
TRBJ2-1 TRBV15 NA NA CATSRDQGTYNEQFF TGTGCCACCAGCAGAGATCAGGGGACCTACAATGAGCAGTTCTTC
TRBJ2-6 TRBV29-1 NA few CSVGLGSGANVLTF TGCAGCGTTGGTTTGGGCTCTGGGGCCAACGTCCTGACTTTC
TRBJ2-1 TRBV11-2 NA few CASSLDQEAGSLNNEQFF TGTGCCAGCAGCTTAGATCAGGAGGCAGGATCCCTCAACAATGAGCAGTTCTTC
TRBJ2-1 TRBV5-1 TRBD1 few CASSLGDRGNEQFF TGTGCCAGCAGCTTGGGGGACAGGGGGAATGAGCAGTTCTTC
TRBJ1-1 TRBV29-1 NA NA CSVRYTAEAFF TGCAGCGTCCGATACACTGCCGAAGCTTTCTTT
TRBJ2-2 TRBV12-3/TRBV12-4 TRBD2 NA CASSWGGGTGELFF TGTGCCAGCAGTTGGGGGGGAGGGACCGGGGAGCTGTTTTTT
TRBJ2-5 TRBV5-1 NA NA CASSLAGGRAAQETQYF TGCGCCAGCAGCTTGGCCGGCGGTAGGGCAGCTCAAGAGACCCAGTACTTC
TRBJ2-7 TRBV5-1 NA many CASSVARRDEQYF TGCGCCAGCAGCGTGGCGAGGCGGGACGAGCAGTACTTC
TRBJ2-3 TRBV12-3/TRBV12-4 TRBD2 many CASSFVISGTMSDTQYF TGTGCCAGCAGTTTTGTGATAAGTGGGACTATGTCGGATACGCAGTATTTT
TRBJ1-1 TRBV29-1 NA NA CSVLTVNTEAFF TGCAGCGTTTTGACAGTTAATACTGAAGCTTTCTTT
TRBJ1-1 TRBV9 NA NA CASGPWGAMNTEAFF TGTGCCAGCGGACCTTGGGGGGCGATGAACACTGAAGCTTTCTTT
TRBJ1-1 TRBV12-3/TRBV12-4 NA many CASSLWGQNTEAFF TGTGCCAGCAGTTTGTGGGGGCAGAACACTGAAGCTTTCTTT
TRBJ1-2 TRBV2 NA few CASSENGGNAYGYTF TGTGCCAGCAGTGAAAACGGGGGGAACGCCTATGGCTACACCTTC
TRBJ2-7 TRBV7-6 TRBD1 NA CASSLKGARYDEQYF TGTGCCAGCAGCTTAAAGGGGGCGCGTTACGACGAGCAGTACTTC
TRBJ2-1 TRBV6-2/TRBV6-3 TRBD2 few CASSHTSGRSNEQFF TGTGCCAGCAGTCATACTAGCGGGAGGTCCAATGAGCAGTTCTTC
TRBJ2-5 TRBV15 NA few CATSRDGRYQETQYF TGTGCCACCAGCAGAGACGGTAGATACCAAGAGACCCAGTACTTC
TRBJ2-7 TRBV5-5 TRBD2 NA CASSPPGGRGAYEQYF TGTGCCAGCAGCCCCCCCGGGGGGAGAGGGGCCTACGAGCAGTACTTC
TRBJ2-2 TRBV27 NA NA CASSYIGGSPNTGELFF TGTGCCAGCAGCTACATCGGGGGCTCCCCGAACACCGGGGAGCTGTTTTTT
TRBJ2-7 TRBV19 NA NA CASSMKSAGTIYEQYF TGTGCCAGTAGTATGAAGTCGGCGGGAACGATCTACGAGCAGTACTTC
TRBJ2-2 TRBV4-2 TRBD2 NA CASSHGTSQGGELFF TGTGCCAGCAGCCACGGGACTAGCCAGGGCGGGGAGCTGTTTTTT
TRBJ1-2 TRBV4-3 TRBD1 NA CASSPRTGALLNYGYTF TGCGCCAGCAGCCCACGGACAGGTGCTCTCCTTAACTATGGCTACACCTTC
TRBJ1-1 TRBV6-5 TRBD1 NA CASSSTGFAFF TGTGCCAGCAGTTCGACAGGGTTTGCTTTCTTT
TRBJ1-5 TRBV30 TRBD1 few CAWSRGTGVFNQPQHF TGTGCCTGGAGCCGTGGGACAGGGGTTTTTAATCAGCCCCAGCATTTT
TRBJ2-1 TRBV19 TRBD2 many CASSIRGGQVEQFF TGTGCCAGTAGTATTCGGGGGGGCCAAGTTGAGCAGTTCTTC
TRBJ2-3 TRBV7-9 TRBD1 NA CASSSVGQGGGTQYF TGTGCCAGCAGCTCCGTGGGACAGGGTGGAGGTACGCAGTATTTT
TRBJ2-6 TRBV20-1 NA few CSATREQGSSVLTF TGCAGTGCCACGAGAGAGCAGGGGTCCTCCGTCCTGACTTTC
TRBJ2-2 TRBV4-3 NA NA CASSQTPEQGSGELFF TGCGCCAGCAGCCAAACCCCCGAACAGGGTTCCGGGGAGCTGTTTTTT
TRBJ2-1 TRBV7-9 TRBD2 few CASSAGTSGINEQFF TGTGCCAGCAGCGCCGGGACTAGCGGGATCAATGAGCAGTTCTTC
TRBJ1-6 TRBV4-1 NA NA CASSHSTTYNSPLHF TGCGCCAGCAGCCACTCGACGACCTATAATTCACCCCTCCACTTT
TRBJ2-1 TRBV5-6 NA few CASSFGVSLGNEQFF TGTGCCAGCAGCTTTGGAGTATCCCTGGGCAATGAGCAGTTCTTC
TRBJ1-2 TRBV29-1 TRBD1 few CSVERSGDSYGYTF TGCAGCGTTGAGAGGTCGGGGGACAGCTATGGCTACACCTTC
TRBJ2-7 TRBV5-1 NA NA CASSLGSGDYEQYF TGCGCCAGCAGCTTGGGGTCAGGCGACTACGAGCAGTACTTC
TRBJ2-2 TRBV10-3 NA NA CAIRIDTNTGELFF TGTGCCATCAGGATAGACACGAACACCGGGGAGCTGTTTTTT
TRBJ2-1 TRBV15 NA NA CATSRDISGSLNGAEQFF TGTGCCACCAGCAGAGATATTTCAGGCTCCCTAAACGGGGCTGAGCAGTTCTTC
TRBJ2-1 TRBV12-3/TRBV12-4 TRBD2 NA CASSKRMTSVYNEQFF TGTGCCAGCAGTAAACGGATGACTAGCGTCTACAATGAGCAGTTCTTC
TRBJ2-1 TRBV7-2 NA many CASSLEGWVYNEQFF TGTGCCAGCAGCTTAGAGGGGTGGGTATACAATGAGCAGTTCTTC
TRBJ2-3 TRBV5-6 TRBD1 few CASSLRTGGGQGTQYF TGTGCCAGCAGCTTAAGGACAGGGGGCGGCCAAGGTACGCAGTATTTT
TRBJ2-2 TRBV6-1 NA few CASRPSLAGELFF TGTGCCAGCAGACCCTCTCTAGCCGGGGAGCTGTTTTTT
TRBJ2-1 TRBV20-1 NA NA CSARGHRGGSNNEQFF TGCAGTGCTAGAGGTCACAGGGGGGGGTCGAACAATGAGCAGTTCTTC
TRBJ1-1 TRBV11-2 NA few CASSLGLAAEAFF TGTGCCAGCAGCTTAGGACTAGCGGCTGAAGCTTTCTTT
TRBJ1-2 TRBV10-3 TRBD1 few CAIRDRGLDGYTF TGTGCCATCAGGGACAGGGGGCTCGATGGCTACACCTTC
TRBJ2-2 TRBV12-3/TRBV12-4 NA many CASRRDTGELFF TGTGCCAGCCGACGGGACACCGGGGAGCTGTTTTTT
TRBJ1-4 TRBV15 NA few CATSRSPHRATNEKLFF TGTGCCACCAGCAGATCCCCCCACAGGGCAACTAATGAAAAACTGTTTTTT
TRBJ2-7 TRBV7-9 TRBD1 NA CASSLVGTGNGEQYF TGTGCCAGCAGCTTAGTCGGGACAGGGAATGGCGAGCAGTACTTC